Shown below are 20 T cell receptor beta chains from a single sample sequenced in a study of T cell repertoires in cytomegalovirus infection. The antigens these receptors bind are not known. TCRdb called the reads again in MiXCR, with one record for every CDR3 protein. The table lists approximately 470,000 distinct CDR3 sequences, approximately 40% of them singletons. The specimen was cultured PBMCs, collected from culture after CMV antigen stimulation. The source is a human donor in good health (CMV status not recorded). Some clones in this sample may be carry-over from other donors' samples.

In its sample, this clonotype was seen a few times. The chain is built from TRBV7-9 and TRBJ2-7; D may match TRBD1 or TRBD2 (5 bases each). Germline CDR1 SEHNR, CDR2 FQNEAQ (reference sequence). Trimming removed 0 bases from V and 1 base from J, with 10 bases in between. This CDR3 has 15 residues. The CDR3 loop reads CASSLARGTSYEQYF. CDR3 sequence (DNA): TGTGCCAGCAGCTTAGCTCGGGGCACATCCTACGAGCAGTACTTC.

Many counts were recorded for this clonotype. V and J are TRBV7-2 and TRBJ2-1; D not certain. CDR1 SGHTA and CDR2 FQGNSA come from the germline V gene. The CDR3 spans 13 residues. The V end lost 0 bases, the J end lost 8 bases, and 8 bases lay between the germline ends. The CDR3 loop is CASSLALEDEQFF. The CDR3 nucleotides read TGTGCCAGCAGCTTAGCGCTCGAGGATGAGCAGTTCTTC.

J is TRBJ2-7 and V is TRBV6-1; D unresolved. The germline gives CDR1 MNHNS, CDR2 SASEGT. The V end lost 8 bases, the J end lost 1 base, and 12 bases lay between the germline ends. This CDR3 spans 13 amino acids. The CDR3 is CASAVEDSYEQYF. Written as DNA, the CDR3 is TGTGCCAGCGCAGTAGAGGATTCCTACGAGCAGTACTTC.

V and J are TRBV7-2 and TRBJ2-1; 10 positions agree with TRBD2. Trimming took 4 bases from V and 8 from J; bases not matched to a gene: 11. Germline values: CDR1 SGHTA, CDR2 FQGNSA. This CDR3 region has 16 residues. CDR3 sequence (DNA): TGTGCCAGCAGCTCGAGGAGTAGCGGGAGGAGGTATGAGCAGTTCTTC. Translation gives CASSSRSSGRRYEQFF.

J is TRBJ2-4 and V is TRBV7-8, with D tentatively TRBD1 (6 bases). Germline V gene data show CDR1 as SGHVS and CDR2 as FQNEAQ. The CDR3 extends over 14 amino acids. V was pared by 5 bases and J by 0 bases, with 8 bases between. CDR3 DNA: TGTGCCAGCAGCACCAGGGGAGCCAAAAACATTCAGTACTTC. Its translation is CASSTRGAKNIQYF.

The chain joins TRBV6-8 to TRBJ2-5; possibly TRBD2 for D (6 bases). The ends were cut back, 6 bases at V and 5 bases at J, with 16 bases in the middle. The CDR3 runs 14 residues. Germline V gene lookup returns CDR1 MNHGY and CDR2 SAAAGT. CDR3 DNA sequence: TGTGCCAGCAGAGGCCGGGACTGGGGTGAGACCCAGTACTTC. Its translation is CASRGRDWGETQYF.

This chain uses TRBV7-6 with TRBJ2-5, with D maybe TRBD2 (7 bases). CDR3 length: 14 residues. V was trimmed by 3 bases and J by 5 bases, leaving 13 bases between them. Germline CDR1 SGHVS, CDR2 FNYEAQ. Here the CDR3 reads CASSFGGQEETQYF. Written as DNA, the CDR3 is TGTGCCAGCAGCTTCGGGGGGCAGGAGGAGACCCAGTACTTC.

The V gene is TRBV6-1, the J gene TRBJ1-5; D not resolved. CDR1 is MNHNS and CDR2 is SASEGT in the germline V gene. Trimming removed 11 bases at V and 1 base at J, with 12 bases between. CDR3 size: 13 residues. The CDR3: CAGSRVSNQPQHF. The CDR3 DNA follows: TGTGCCGGGTCGAGGGTAAGCAATCAGCCCCAGCATTTT.

This clonotype appeared many times. The chain couples TRBV12-5 to TRBJ1-2; D not certain. This CDR3 has 14 residues. V was clipped by 6 bases and J by 6 bases, with 17 bases between them. Per germline, CDR1 LGHNT and CDR2 FRNRAP. The CDR3 bases are TGTGCTAGTGGACAATTGTCGGGTGGGGATGGCTACACCTTC. This gives the protein CASGQLSGGDGYTF. Based on the CDR3 plus reference TRBV12-5 and TRBJ1-2, the full variable domain is DARVTQTPRHKVTEMGQEVTMRCQPILGHNTVFWYRQTMMQGLELLAYFRNRAPLDDSGMPKDRFSAEMPDATLATLKIQPSEPRDSAVYFCASGQLSGGDGYTFGSGTRLTVV.

This clonotype has more than one count but fewer than ten. V gene TRBV11-2 combines with J gene TRBJ2-5; D gene unclear. V shed 5 bases and J shed 0 bases, with 4 bases lying between them. Germline CDR1 reads SGHAT; CDR2 reads FQNNGV. CDR3 length: 12 residues. CDR3: CASSPHQETQYF. The CDR3 DNA reads as TGTGCCAGCAGCCCACACCAAGAGACCCAGTACTTC.

This clonotype was observed once. V is TRBV18 and J is TRBJ2-7; TRBD1 might be the D (6 bases). The CDR3 has 14 amino acids. V lost 2 bases to trimming and J lost 5 bases, with 13 bases between them. Per the germline V gene, CDR1 is KGHSH and CDR2 is LQKENI. CDR3 bases: TGTGCCAGCTCACCATTCCAGGGGCTGGACGAGCAGTACTTC. Its translation: CASSPFQGLDEQYF.

This clonotype was counted a few times. V usage is TRBV27 and J usage is TRBJ2-3; 7 bases are shared with TRBD2. The V segment lost 2 bases and the J segment 1 base; nucleotides outside the gene matches: 6. Germline CDR1 MNHEY, CDR2 SMNVEV (reference sequence). The CDR3 consists of 16 residues. CDR3 amino acids: CASSLPGLEGTDTQYF. The CDR3 region has the DNA TGTGCCAGCAGTTTACCCGGACTAGAGGGCACAGATACGCAGTATTTT.

Ten or more counts support this clonotype. This rearrangement joins TRBV7-2 to TRBJ2-7; no reliable D call. V was trimmed by 4 bases and J by 4 bases, leaving 11 bases between them. The CDR3 extends over 13 amino acids. CDR1 is SGHTA and CDR2 is FQGNSA in the germline V gene. The CDR3 coding sequence is TGTGCCAGCAGCTCTTCTCCCGGTTACGAGCAGTACTTC. Translated, it gives CASSSSPGYEQYF.

A few counts support this clonotype. Here the CDR3 reads CASSLGPDRVPHQPQHF. CDR3 DNA: TGTGCCAGCAGCTTGGGGCCTGACAGGGTACCCCATCAGCCCCAGCATTTT. The chain carries TRBV7-8 and TRBJ1-5; 7 bases line up with TRBD1. Trimming at V came to 3 bases and at J to 5 bases, leaving 13 bases not matched to a gene. This CDR3 comprises 17 residues. Germline assignment: CDR1 SGHVS and CDR2 FQNEAQ.

The genes are TRBV6-1 and TRBJ1-4; no firm D call. The CDR3 contains 15 residues. V dropped 2 bases and J dropped 8 bases, with 15 bases sitting between them. CDR1 and CDR2 from the germline V gene are MNHNS and SASEGT. CDR3 nucleotide sequence: TGTGCCAGCAGTGAACTAGGCTATGGGAGCGAAAAACTGTTTTTT. Residues: CASSELGYGSEKLFF.

The gene calls are TRBV7-8 and TRBJ2-5; the D is unclear. Trimming left V 5 bases short and J 6 bases short, with 10 bases between. This CDR3 region has 12 residues. Germline CDR1 SGHVS, CDR2 FQNEAQ. The DNA for the CDR3 is TGTGCCAGCAGCCTGTATCCAAAGACCCAGTACTTC. It specifies CASSLYPKTQYF.

The J gene is TRBJ1-1, the V gene TRBV28, with a tentative D call TRBD1 (5 bases). Trimming left V 3 bases short and J 10 bases short, with 24 bases between. Germline loops: CDR1 MDHEN, CDR2 SYDVKM. CDR3 length: 16 amino acids. The CDR3, as DNA: TGTGCCAGCAGTTTGGCGAGTGGTGAGACAAGGAGGGGAGCTTTCTTT. Translated: CASSLASGETRRGAFF. Full variable domain (missing parts from reference TRBV28 and TRBJ1-1): DVKVTQSSRYLVKRTGEKVFLECVQDMDHENMFWYRQDPGLGLRLIYFSYDVKMKEKGDIPEGYSVSREKKERFSLILESASTNQTSMYLCASSLASGETRRGAFFGQGTRLTVV.

CDR3 nucleotides: TGTGCCAGCAGCTTCTCGGCAGGGCCTCAGCCCCAGCATTTT. It encodes CASSFSAGPQPQHF. The rearrangement joins TRBV5-6 to TRBJ1-5; maybe TRBD1 (5 bases). Trimming pared 2 bases from V and 6 bases from J, leaving 12 bases between. Germline CDR1 SGHDT, CDR2 YYEEEE. The CDR3 is 14 amino acids.

This clonotype was counted once. The V gene is TRBV5-1, the J gene TRBJ1-1; D remains unclear. Trimming removed 2 bases at V and 0 bases at J, with 11 bases between. This CDR3 contains 15 residues. Germline loops: CDR1 SGHRS, CDR2 YFSETQ. CDR3 region: CASSFTQALNTEAFF. CDR3 coding DNA: TGCGCCAGCAGCTTCACCCAGGCCCTGAACACTGAAGCTTTCTTT.

The genes are TRBV28 and TRBJ1-4; no clear D. The ends were cut back, 1 base at V and 3 bases at J, with 9 bases in the middle. The CDR3 is 15 amino acids. Germline loops: CDR1 MDHEN, CDR2 SYDVKM. CDR3 coding DNA: TGTGCCAGCAGTTTATCGGCAGACCCTAATGAAAAACTGTTTTTT. Its protein product is CASSLSADPNEKLFF.